Given below is one TCR beta chain in context. In the original analysis: Reference gene primer amplification gave estimated nucleated cell counts. The table came from immunoSEQ multiplex PCR; TCRdb's copy has only in-frame clones and leaves some out. V, J and clone size reflect that table, while D and trimming were determined from the DNA. The table lists 100,000 to 120,000 clones, approximately 80% of them singletons, with roughly 9.4% in the top ten. This entry comes from a study of blood T cell repertoires in COVID-19. About the research overall: From T cells, B-cell-depleted T cells, or PBMCs came the material, which was cDNA or gDNA.

Germline assignment: CDR1 SGHTA and CDR2 FQGNSA. J was trimmed by 6 bases and V by 5 bases; bases with no gene match: 10. The length of the CDR3 is 16 residues. Source material: peripheral blood. The chain is built from TRBV7-2 and TRBJ2-1, with TRBD2 identical over 10 bases. The TCR was taken from a woman between 65 and 79 years old with acute or convalescent COVID-19. The CDR3 nucleotides read TGTGCCAGCAGCCCCCCCGGGTTAGCGGGAGGCAATGAGCAGTTCTTC. Amino acids: CASSPPGLAGGNEQFF.